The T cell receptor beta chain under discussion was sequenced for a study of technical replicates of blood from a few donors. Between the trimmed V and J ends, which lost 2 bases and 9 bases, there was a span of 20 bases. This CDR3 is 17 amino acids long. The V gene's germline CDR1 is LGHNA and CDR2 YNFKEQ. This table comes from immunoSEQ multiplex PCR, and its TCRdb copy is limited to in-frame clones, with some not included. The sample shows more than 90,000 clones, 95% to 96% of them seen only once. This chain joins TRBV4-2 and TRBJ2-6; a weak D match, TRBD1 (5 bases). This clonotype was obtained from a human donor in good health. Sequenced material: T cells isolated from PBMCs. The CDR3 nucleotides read TGTGCCAGCAGCCAAACAGGACGCACCGACCTATTCAACGTCCTGACTTTC. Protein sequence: CASSQTGRTDLFNVLTF.